Included here is one T cell receptor (beta chain) sequence, with context. The entry originates in a study of cytomegalovirus exposure and HLA in healthy donors. The wider study: A data release that came early held around 85 million unique TCRs from HLA-typed donors.

PCR involved 60 Vbeta and 13 Jbeta primers. Clones were sequenced by immunoSEQ multiplex PCR, and TCRdb holds only the in-frame ones, with some missing. The sample yields about 140,000 clones, roughly 10% seen once. The CDR3 consists of 15 residues. Germline V lookup: CDR1 LNHDA, CDR2 SQIVND (reference sequence). V shed 5 bases, J shed 5 bases, and the junction held 8 bases outside the gene matches. The source of this sequence is a male donor in good health and CMV-seronegative. Sequencing input: PBMCs. This sequence joins TRBV19 and TRBJ1-5; 8 bases align to TRBD1. The CDR3 sequence is CASSARTGLDQPQHF. CDR3 nucleotides: TGTGCCAGTAGTGCTAGGACAGGGCTAGATCAGCCCCAGCATTTT.